This paragraph reports one TCR beta chain. Its antigen is not known. Using immunoSEQ multiplex PCR, the repertoire was profiled, and TCRdb retains in-frame clones only, with some absent. The data hold 75,000 to 90,000 clones, with 90% to 96% observed a single time. The data are from a study of cytomegalovirus exposure and HLA in healthy donors. Turning to the study itself: It was reported in a later analysis that the same platform had been used for the 120 or so validation repertoires as for the approximately 670 first-cohort repertoires.

Notes on the study in general: The study labeled more than 150 TCR beta chains cytomegalovirus-associated. Specificity for CMV antigens was confirmed in vitro for a few of the CMV-associated chains.

The validation cohort, a group of 100 to 150 subjects, included the donors and was separate from the roughly 600-subject first cohort. V was trimmed by 11 bases and J by 8 bases, leaving 9 bases between them. The V gene's germline CDR1 is SEHNR and CDR2 FQNEAQ (reference sequence). The CDR3 loop spans 10 amino acids. What was sequenced was PBMCs. The source is a young man in good health and CMV-seropositive. This chain uses TRBV7-9 with TRBJ1-4; D is uncertain. CDR3 in amino acids: CAEDGEKLFF. The CDR3 DNA reads TGTGCCGAGGATGGCGAAAAACTGTTTTTT.